This passage covers 16 T cell receptor beta chains from one sample sequenced in a study of regulatory T cells in long-lasting Graves disease. Library construction for TCR beta used iRepertoire HTBI primers and Arm-PCR of CDR3 regions. Each CDR3 protein is one row after TCRdb ran MiXCR on the multiplex PCR reads. The sample shows about 540,000 distinct CDR3 sequences, approximately 13% of them seen only once. Described time point: newly diagnosed GD, antithyroid drugs for less than 3 months. Researchers made the TCR library from RNA that was extracted from PBMCs. These data are also associated with another study on T cells in Graves' hyperthyroidism and ophthalmopathy.

The source was peripheral blood mononuclear cells (PBMCs), collected at new diagnosis, from a patient treated with antithyroid drugs. The receptors were sampled from a man aged 30 to 45 with Graves disease.

This clonotype appeared many times. This chain connects TRBV12-3 or TRBV12-4 to TRBJ1-4; 7 bases map to TRBD1. The CDR3 consists of 15 residues. Trimming cost V 1 base and J 8 bases; bases outside gene matches: 7. CDR3 nucleotides: TGTGCCAGCAGTTTAGAAGGGGGCCGGGAGGAAAAACTGTTTTTT. Its protein product is CASSLEGGREEKLFF.

This clonotype showed up just a few times. One base away lies a much larger clone, so this may be a sequencing read error. The chain employs TRBV7-3 and TRBJ2-2, with a possible D match to TRBD2 (6 bases). Trimming removed 2 bases at V and 3 bases at J, with 16 bases between. Per germline, CDR1 SGHTA and CDR2 FQGTGA. The CDR3 totals 17 residues. The DNA of the CDR3 is TGTGCCAGCAGCTTACGTCCACTAGCACCGGACACCGGGGAGCTGTTTTTT. This gives the protein CASSLRPLAPDTGELFF.

The sample holds many counts of this clonotype. V is TRBV28 and J is TRBJ2-7, with 9 bases matching TRBD1. The CDR3 runs to 12 residues. Germline lookup yields CDR1 MDHEN and CDR2 SYDVKM. After removal of 8 bases from V and 6 bases from J, the junction contained 5 bases not matched to a gene. The CDR3 protein is CASGTGLGEQYF. The CDR3, as DNA: TGTGCCAGCGGGACAGGGTTGGGCGAGCAGTACTTC.

This clonotype has a handful of counts. The chain recombines TRBV6-1 with TRBJ2-1; D is undetermined. Germline V gene sequence: CDR1 MNHNS, CDR2 SASEGT. This CDR3 region has 16 residues. V dropped 6 bases and J dropped 3 bases, with 18 bases sitting between them. The CDR3 loop is CASSRPASQNYNEQFF. The CDR3 coding sequence is TGTGCCAGCAGCCGACCCGCCTCGCAGAACTACAATGAGCAGTTCTTC.

Turning to this clonotype: A much larger clonotype is one base distant, so this may be a read error. A read error is likely, as this CDR3 ends without the conserved phenylalanine or tryptophan. The rearrangement joins TRBV6-5 to TRBJ1-2; D is ambiguous. V was clipped by 2 bases and J by 8 bases, with 12 bases between them. This CDR3 spans 13 amino acids. The V gene's germline CDR1 is MNHEY and CDR2 SVGAGI. The CDR3 bases are TGTGCCAGCAGTTACGAGAGGCGTAGCGGCTACACCTCC. Its translation is CASSYERRSGYTS.

Regarding this clonotype: A much more abundant neighbour one base away suggests this may be a read error. The chain links TRBV7-2 to TRBJ2-1, with D tentatively TRBD2 (6 bases). Looked up from germline, CDR1 is SGHTA and CDR2 is FQGNSA. The CDR3 sequence is 13 residues long. This CDR3 is CGSSLARYNEQFF. The CDR3 DNA sequence: TGTGGCAGCAGTCTAGCGCGCTACAATGAGCAGTTCTTC.

The CDR3 bases are TGCAGTGCTAGAGCCGGGGCGGGCTACTACGAGCAGTACTTC. Protein: CSARAGAGYYEQYF. J is TRBJ2-7 and V is TRBV20-1; D may match TRBD1 or TRBD2 (5 bases each). The CDR3 covers 14 residues. Trimming pared 1 base from V and 3 bases from J, leaving 13 bases between. Germline V gene data show CDR1 as DFQATT and CDR2 as SNEGSKA (reference sequence).

This clonotype was recorded many times. The rearrangement links TRBV5-1 to TRBJ2-1, with 7 bases aligning to TRBD2. The CDR3 is made up of 17 amino acids. Germline CDR1 reads SGHRS; CDR2 reads YFSETQ. V lost 0 bases to trimming and J lost 0 bases; unmatched junction nucleotides: 6. The DNA for the CDR3 is TGCGCCAGCAGCTTGGGGTGGGGCGGGGGCTCCTACAATGAGCAGTTCTTC. This encodes CASSLGWGGGSYNEQFF.

The chain employs TRBV6-2 or TRBV6-3 and TRBJ2-1, with 13 bases aligning to TRBD2. Per germline, CDR1 MNHEY and CDR2 SVGEGT. The CDR3 totals 18 residues. V lost 4 bases to trimming and J lost 5 bases; unmatched junction nucleotides: 11. The CDR3 region has the DNA TGTGCCAGCAGTTGGGACCCTTTCGGACTAGCGGGAGACAATGAGCAGTTCTTC. Its protein is CASSWDPFGLAGDNEQFF.

This clonotype is a singleton in its sample. V gene TRBV12-3 or TRBV12-4 combines with J gene TRBJ1-1; 7 bases agree with TRBD1. With 8 bases clipped from V and 6 bases from J, the junction kept 15 bases outside the gene matches. The CDR3 contains 15 residues. In nucleotides, the CDR3 is TGTGCCAGCGGAATAGGGGCAGGGGGGGACTCTGAAGCTTTCTTT. It yields the protein CASGIGAGGDSEAFF.

This clonotype was picked up a small number of times. The CDR3 bases are TGTGCCACCAGTGATTTCGATTATTCTGGGGCCAACGTCCTGACTTTC. Translating it yields CATSDFDYSGANVLTF. The chain recombines TRBV24-1 with TRBJ2-6; D not resolved. Germline V lookup: CDR1 KGHDR, CDR2 SFDVKD. V was clipped by 1 base and J by 1 base, with 7 bases between them. CDR3 length equals 16 residues.

This clonotype was found a few times. The chain employs TRBV3-1 and TRBJ2-1, with TRBD2 matching over 9 bases. The germline CDR1 and CDR2 sequences are LGHDT and YNNKEL (reference sequence). The V segment lost 9 bases and the J segment 7 bases; nucleotides outside the gene matches: 10. This CDR3 comprises 14 residues. DNA of the CDR3: TGTGCCAGTTTAAGAGCGGGAGGAGATAATGAGCAGTTCTTC. It specifies CASLRAGGDNEQFF.

The rearrangement joins TRBV6-1 to TRBJ2-7; D is undetermined. The CDR3 sequence is 16 residues long. The V and J ends lost 5 bases and 5 bases respectively, with 22 bases between them. Germline V gene sequence: CDR1 MNHNS, CDR2 SASEGT. The CDR3 spells CASSTGFGSRSDEQYF. The CDR3 nucleotides read TGTGCCAGCAGTACGGGCTTTGGTTCCCGGTCAGACGAGCAGTACTTC.

Of note for this clonotype: A read error may be the cause here, since a much bigger clone is one base away. The chain is built from TRBV12-3 or TRBV12-4 and TRBJ2-2; D is ambiguous. The CDR3 has 15 amino acids. CDR3 in amino acids: CASGLNPEQGGELFF. The DNA of the CDR3 is TGTGCCAGCGGTTTGAACCCGGAGCAAGGCGGGGAGCTGTTTTTT.

This clonotype turned up a few times. CDR3 coding DNA: TGTGCCAGTAGTATAGGGGACGCAGATACGCAGTATTTT. Translating it yields CASSIGDADTQYF. The chain has TRBV19 and TRBJ2-3, with D perhaps being TRBD1 or TRBD2 (5 bases each). Trimming stripped 1 base from V and 4 bases from J, with 6 bases between. Germline V gene lookup returns CDR1 LNHDA and CDR2 SQIVND (reference sequence). The CDR3 loop spans 13 amino acids. Supplemented by reference TRBV19 and TRBJ2-3, the full variable domain reads DGGITQSPKYLFRKEGQNVTLSCEQNLNHDAMYWYRQDPGQGLRLIYYSQIVNDFQKGDIAEGYSVSREKKESFPLTVTSAQKNPTAFYLCASSIGDADTQYFGPGTRLTVL.

This clonotype was detected ten times or more. The chain links TRBV29-1 to TRBJ1-5; 7 positions agree with TRBD1. This CDR3 contains 14 residues. In germline, CDR1 is SQVTM, CDR2 ANQGSEA. Trimming removed 6 bases from V and 5 bases from J; junction bases left unmatched: 10. The CDR3 DNA is TGCAGCGTGACACACGGGACAGACGATCAGCCCCAGCATTTT. Its translation: CSVTHGTDDQPQHF.